The rows below give T cell receptor beta chains drawn from one sample of a study of blood T cell repertoires in COVID-19. Only in-frame clones appear in the TCRdb table, and some are missing; sequencing was by immunoSEQ multiplex PCR. The sample consists of roughly 200,000 clones, about 85% of them appearing once. Input material: peripheral blood. All receptors derive from a woman between 40 and 55 years old with COVID-19, enrolled during active disease. The CDR3 runs from the conserved cysteine through the conserved F or W. The D gene is left open where the match is weak. Clone size, where shown, is once, few, many, or a class for clones that have expanded.

TRBV5-1,TRBD2,TRBJ2-6,few,CASSLVSGRGGANVLTF,TGCGCCAGCAGCTTGGTTAGCGGGAGGGGTGGGGCCAACGTCCTGACTTTC
TRBV18,TRBD1,TRBJ2-2,-,CASSQQGPGNTGELFF,TGTGCCAGCTCCCAACAGGGGCCTGGGAACACCGGGGAGCTGTTTTTT
TRBV4-2,TRBD1,TRBJ1-2,few,CASSPPHRGSHGYTF,TGTGCCAGCAGCCCACCCCACAGGGGTTCGCATGGCTACACCTTC
TRBV5-1,TRBD1,TRBJ1-6,-,CASSSKQGVGNSPLHF,TGCGCCAGCAGCTCGAAACAGGGGGTCGGTAATTCACCCCTCCACTTT
TRBV18,-,TRBJ1-1,-,CASSPLKQGDTEAFF,TGTGCCAGCTCACCACTTAAACAGGGCGACACTGAAGCTTTCTTT
TRBV5-1,-,TRBJ2-5,few,CASSLQETQYF,TGCGCCAGCTCCCTCCAAGAGACCCAGTACTTC
TRBV7-3,TRBD2,TRBJ2-1,-,CASSLGTSGGWNEQFF,TGTGCCAGCAGCTTGGGGACTAGCGGTGGTTGGAATGAGCAGTTCTTC
TRBV12-3/TRBV12-4,-,TRBJ1-1,-,CASSAGTISEAFF,TGTGCCAGCAGTGCAGGGACAATAAGTGAAGCTTTCTTT
TRBV4-1,-,TRBJ2-1,-,CASSQEPAPRANEQFF,TGCGCCAGCAGCCAAGAACCGGCACCCAGGGCGAATGAGCAGTTCTTC
TRBV18,-,TRBJ1-4,-,CASSPMKQGIGEKLFF,TGTGCCAGCTCCCCGATGAAACAGGGTATAGGTGAAAAACTGTTTTTT
TRBV19,TRBD1,TRBJ2-7,-,CASSLKMGGTGVREQYF,TGTGCCAGTAGCCTCAAAATGGGAGGGACAGGGGTGCGCGAGCAGTACTTC
TRBV10-3,-,TRBJ2-3,-,CAIRRTSTSTDTQYF,TGTGCCATCAGGAGGACTTCTACTAGCACAGATACGCAGTATTTT
TRBV7-9,TRBD2,TRBJ2-1,-,CASSLWRGASGGAGEQFF,TGTGCCAGCAGCTTATGGCGGGGCGCTAGCGGGGGGGCCGGTGAGCAGTTCTTC
TRBV3-1/TRBV3-2,-,TRBJ1-1,-,CASSHVIATQGGTEAFF,TGTGCCAGCAGCCATGTGATAGCGACGCAGGGAGGGACTGAAGCTTTCTTT
TRBV7-2,-,TRBJ1-4,-,CASRQGGAAFEKLFF,TGTGCCAGCAGACAAGGGGGGGCTGCCTTTGAAAAACTGTTTTTT
TRBV5-4,TRBD1,TRBJ2-7,-,CASSPRTGTYEQYF,TGTGCCAGCAGCCCTAGGACAGGGACCTACGAGCAGTACTTC
TRBV12-3/TRBV12-4,TRBD1,TRBJ2-5,-,CASSFQGAETQYF,TGTGCCAGCAGTTTTCAGGGGGCTGAGACCCAGTACTTC
TRBV30,-,TRBJ2-3,-,CACQRSGTDTQYF,TGTGCCTGCCAGCGTAGTGGGACAGATACGCAGTATTTT
TRBV7-9,-,TRBJ1-1,-,CASSSITGWQLNTEAFF,TGTGCCAGCAGCTCAATCACGGGTTGGCAGCTGAACACTGAAGCTTTCTTT
TRBV27,TRBD1,TRBJ2-5,-,CASSRLGTGKETQYF,TGTGCCAGCAGTAGGCTAGGGACAGGGAAAGAGACCCAGTACTTC
TRBV7-9,TRBD1,TRBJ1-1,few,CASSFGTGWAEAFF,TGTGCCAGCAGCTTTGGGACAGGGTGGGCTGAAGCTTTCTTT
TRBV5-1,TRBD1,TRBJ2-2,-,CASSLSPTGVGTGELFF,TGCGCCAGCAGCTTGTCCCCAACAGGGGTGGGGACCGGGGAGCTGTTTTTT
TRBV6-2/TRBV6-3,-,TRBJ1-2,-,CASSFNEGYTF,TGTGCCAGCAGCTTCAATGAGGGCTACACCTTC
TRBV12-3/TRBV12-4,TRBD1,TRBJ1-4,few,CASSRTGDEKLFF,TGTGCCAGCAGTCGGACAGGGGATGAAAAACTGTTTTTT
TRBV5-4,-,TRBJ2-3,-,CASSPGGSTEGDTQYF,TGTGCCAGCAGCCCCGGAGGTTCGACGGAGGGAGATACGCAGTATTTT
TRBV12-5,TRBD1,TRBJ1-2,-,CASGLVQGLGYTF,TGTGCTAGTGGTTTGGTACAGGGGCTAGGCTACACCTTC
TRBV11-2,-,TRBJ2-7,-,CASTPGGGPTFTYEQYF,TGTGCCAGCACCCCTGGGGGCGGACCGACCTTCACCTACGAGCAGTACTTC
TRBV27,TRBD1,TRBJ2-7,-,CASSTTGTGAYEQYF,TGTGCCAGCAGTACGACCGGGACAGGGGCCTACGAGCAGTACTTC
TRBV18,-,TRBJ1-5,-,CASSLGRSNQPQHF,TGTGCCAGCTCTCTCGGTCGTAGCAATCAGCCCCAGCATTTT
TRBV5-1,TRBD2,TRBJ2-7,-,CASSSQPTGGWIYEQYF,TGCGCCAGCAGCTCCCAGCCGACGGGGGGGTGGATCTACGAGCAGTACTTC
TRBV4-2,TRBD2,TRBJ2-1,-,CASSQDAASGSNEQFF,TGTGCCAGCAGCCAAGATGCGGCTAGCGGGAGCAATGAGCAGTTCTTC
TRBV19,TRBD1,TRBJ1-2,-,CASRKPGQSYGYTF,TGTGCCAGTAGAAAACCGGGACAGAGCTATGGCTACACCTTC
TRBV30,TRBD2,TRBJ2-1,-,CAWASGRSYNEQFF,TGTGCCTGGGCTAGCGGGAGGTCCTACAATGAGCAGTTCTTC
TRBV2,-,TRBJ2-2,-,CASSEWQTPNTGELFF,TGTGCCAGCAGTGAATGGCAGACACCGAACACCGGGGAGCTGTTTTTT
TRBV7-2,-,TRBJ1-1,-,CASSLTGGYEAFF,TGTGCCAGCAGCTTAACGGGGGGATATGAAGCTTTCTTT
TRBV4-1,-,TRBJ2-3,-,CASSQATGADTDTQYF,TGCGCCAGCAGCCAAGCGACGGGAGCTGACACAGATACGCAGTATTTT